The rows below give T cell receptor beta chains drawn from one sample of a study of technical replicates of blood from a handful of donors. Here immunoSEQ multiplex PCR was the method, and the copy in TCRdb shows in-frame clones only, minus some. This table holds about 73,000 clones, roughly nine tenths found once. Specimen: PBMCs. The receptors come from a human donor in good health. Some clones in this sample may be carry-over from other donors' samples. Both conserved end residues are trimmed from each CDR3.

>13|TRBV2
ASRMDRGGQETQY
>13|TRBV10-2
ASRPGTSGSNEQF
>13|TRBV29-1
SVPGAGEVNYGYT
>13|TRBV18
ASSPGGDYNSPLH
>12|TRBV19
ASSTPGFYQPQH
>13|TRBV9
ASSSSAARGETQY
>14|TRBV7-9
ASSLGTSGSRETQY
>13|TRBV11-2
ASSLGAGAGYEQY
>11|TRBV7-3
ASSVQGPQPQH
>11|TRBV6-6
ASSYGLGLGAF
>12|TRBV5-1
ASSSDRGGGKLF
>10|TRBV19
ASSPRTGVLS
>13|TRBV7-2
ASSPGRDSNQPQH
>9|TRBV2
ASSGNRGYT
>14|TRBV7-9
ASRAPDSPNTGELF
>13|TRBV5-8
ASSLGRTAQETQY
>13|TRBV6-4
ASSESAGSTDTQY
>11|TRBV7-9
ASILGPNTEAF